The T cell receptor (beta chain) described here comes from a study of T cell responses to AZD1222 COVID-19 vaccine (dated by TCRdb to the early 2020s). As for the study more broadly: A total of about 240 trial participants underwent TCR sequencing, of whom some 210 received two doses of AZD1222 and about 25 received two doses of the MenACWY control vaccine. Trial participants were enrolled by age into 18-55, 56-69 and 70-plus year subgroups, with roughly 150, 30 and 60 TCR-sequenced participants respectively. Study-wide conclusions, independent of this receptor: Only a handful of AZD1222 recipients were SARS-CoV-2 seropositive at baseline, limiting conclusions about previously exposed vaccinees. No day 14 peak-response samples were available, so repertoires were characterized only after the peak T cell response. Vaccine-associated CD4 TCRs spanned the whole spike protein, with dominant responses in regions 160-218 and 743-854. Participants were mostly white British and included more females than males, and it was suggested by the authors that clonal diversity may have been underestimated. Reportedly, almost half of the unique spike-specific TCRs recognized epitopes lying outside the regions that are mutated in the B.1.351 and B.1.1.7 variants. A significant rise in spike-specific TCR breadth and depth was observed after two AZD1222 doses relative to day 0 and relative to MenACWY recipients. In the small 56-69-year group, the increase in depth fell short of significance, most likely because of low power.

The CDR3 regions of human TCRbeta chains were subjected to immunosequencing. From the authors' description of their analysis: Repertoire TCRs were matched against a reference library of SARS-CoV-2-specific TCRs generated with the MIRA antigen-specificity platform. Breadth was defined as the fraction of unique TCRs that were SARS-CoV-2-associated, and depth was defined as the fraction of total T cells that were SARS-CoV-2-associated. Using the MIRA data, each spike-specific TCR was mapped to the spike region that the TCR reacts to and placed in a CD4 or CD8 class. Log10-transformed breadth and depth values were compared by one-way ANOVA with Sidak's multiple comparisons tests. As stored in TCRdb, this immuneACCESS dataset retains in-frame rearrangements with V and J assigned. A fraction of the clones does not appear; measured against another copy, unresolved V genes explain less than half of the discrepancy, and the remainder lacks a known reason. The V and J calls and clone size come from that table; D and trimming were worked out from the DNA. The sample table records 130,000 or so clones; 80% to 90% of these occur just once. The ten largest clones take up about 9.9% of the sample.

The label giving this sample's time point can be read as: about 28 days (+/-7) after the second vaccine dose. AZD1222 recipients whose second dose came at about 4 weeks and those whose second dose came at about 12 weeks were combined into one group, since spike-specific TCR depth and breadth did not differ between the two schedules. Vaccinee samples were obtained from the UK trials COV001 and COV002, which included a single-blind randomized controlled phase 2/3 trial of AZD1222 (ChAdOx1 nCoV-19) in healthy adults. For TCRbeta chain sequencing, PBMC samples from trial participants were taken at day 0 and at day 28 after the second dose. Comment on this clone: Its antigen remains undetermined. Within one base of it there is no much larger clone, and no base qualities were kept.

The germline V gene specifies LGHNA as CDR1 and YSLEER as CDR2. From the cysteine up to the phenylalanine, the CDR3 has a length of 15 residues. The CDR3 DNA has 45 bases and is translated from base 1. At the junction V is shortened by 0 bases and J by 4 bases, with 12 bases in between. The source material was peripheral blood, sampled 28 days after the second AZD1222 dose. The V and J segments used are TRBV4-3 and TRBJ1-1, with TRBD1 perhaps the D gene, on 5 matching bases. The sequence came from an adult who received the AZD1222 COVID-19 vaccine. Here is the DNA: TGCGCCAGCAGCCAAGATAGCATGGGGGGCACTGAAGCTTTCTTT. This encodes CASSQDSMGGTEAFF.